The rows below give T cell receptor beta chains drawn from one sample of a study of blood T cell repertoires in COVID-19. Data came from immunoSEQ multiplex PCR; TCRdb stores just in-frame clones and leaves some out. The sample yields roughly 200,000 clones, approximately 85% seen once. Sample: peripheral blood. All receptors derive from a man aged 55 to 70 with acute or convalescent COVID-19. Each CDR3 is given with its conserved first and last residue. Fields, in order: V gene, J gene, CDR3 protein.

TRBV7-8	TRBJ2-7	CASSLEAGGTYEQYF
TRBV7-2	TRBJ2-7	CASSSRYEQYF
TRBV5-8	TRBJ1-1	CASSLDGRRTEAFF
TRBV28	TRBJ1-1	CASSLPGWNTEAFF
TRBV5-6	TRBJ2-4	CASSLGRRSTKNIQYF
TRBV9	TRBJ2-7	CASSVGSGGEQYF
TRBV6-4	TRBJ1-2	CASSQEDYYGYTF
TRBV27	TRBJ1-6	CASSHKPRGSGNSPLHF
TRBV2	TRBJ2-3	CASSPTGSGTDTQYF
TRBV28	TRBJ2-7	CASRPAGAFDEQYF
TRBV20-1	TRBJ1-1	CSARATGEAFF
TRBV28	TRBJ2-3	CASSIGEGTDTQYF
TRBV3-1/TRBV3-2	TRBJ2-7	CASSRLGDYEQYF
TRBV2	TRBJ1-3	CASTPEGSSGNTIYF
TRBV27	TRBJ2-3	CASSLHRKWTSGESTDTQYF
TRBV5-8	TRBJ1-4	CASSSINEKLFF
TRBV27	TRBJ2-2	CASNFRRGMDTGELFF
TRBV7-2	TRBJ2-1	CASSPSGQGFLF
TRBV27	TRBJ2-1	CASSPATSGRGNEQFF
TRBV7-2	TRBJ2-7	CASSHLLAGGEQYF
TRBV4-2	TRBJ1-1	CASSQDLVRENTEAFF
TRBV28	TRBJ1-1	CASSQQGLAEAFF
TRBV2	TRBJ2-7	CAIARTGEYEQYF
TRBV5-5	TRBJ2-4	CASSSGLAGAKNIQYF
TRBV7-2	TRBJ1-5	CASSLVGGRQPQHF
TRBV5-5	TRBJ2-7	CASSLDLAGGYEQYF
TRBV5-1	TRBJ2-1	CASSLGAGGLSYNEQFF
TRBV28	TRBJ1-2	CASSFDSGYTF
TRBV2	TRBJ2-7	CASSGQGIYEQYF
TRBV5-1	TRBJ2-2	CASSPGGTANTGELFF
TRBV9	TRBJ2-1	CASSGTGSTLLFF
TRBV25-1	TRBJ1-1	CASRGQLGTEAFF
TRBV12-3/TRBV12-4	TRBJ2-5	CASSYRVGETQYF
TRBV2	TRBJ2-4	CASRGLAKNIQYF
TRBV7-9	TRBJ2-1	CASIPPGQGANEQFF
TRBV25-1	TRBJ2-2	CASLLRGTGELFF
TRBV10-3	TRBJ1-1	CASKGQSDTEAFF
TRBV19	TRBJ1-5	CASNLENQPQHF
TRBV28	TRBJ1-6	CASSSLTDYNSPLHF
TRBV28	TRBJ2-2	CASSFPGVDTGELFF
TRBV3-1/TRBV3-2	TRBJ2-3	CASSPPGAGYTDTQYF
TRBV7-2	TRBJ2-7	CASSFPPGTGVYEQYF
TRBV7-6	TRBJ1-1	CASSLDSRNTEAFF
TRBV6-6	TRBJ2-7	CASRGGVGSYEQYF
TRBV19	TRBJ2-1	CASTIGGAGLLRKEQFF
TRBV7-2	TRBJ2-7	CASSTRAGPTYEQYF
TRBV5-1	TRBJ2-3	CASWRDPSTDTQYF
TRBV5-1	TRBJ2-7	CASSLGLAYDEQYF
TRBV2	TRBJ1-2	CASSDHAGNYGYTF
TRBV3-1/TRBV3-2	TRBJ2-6	CASSRGTAGSGANVLTF
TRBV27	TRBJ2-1	CASTTDRVNEQFF
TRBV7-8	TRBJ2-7	CASSLAPLGLAGGPSYEQYF